These 30 T cell receptor beta chains came from one sample sequenced in a study of T cell responses to AZD1222 COVID-19 vaccine. Method: immunoSEQ multiplex PCR; TCRdb's copy keeps in-frame clones and lacks some. The sample yields tens of thousands of clones, 90% seen once. Here the sequenced sample was peripheral blood, taken on day 0 of AZD1222 vaccination. These receptors were obtained from an adult in good health.

The chain carries TRBV11-1 and TRBJ1-2; 8 bases agree with TRBD1. Per the germline V gene, CDR1 is SGHAT and CDR2 is FQDESV (reference sequence). V lost 8 bases and J lost 8; bases outside the gene matches: 13. The CDR3 sequence is 14 residues long. This CDR3 reads CASAITGGGGGYTF. The CDR3 nucleotides read TGTGCCAGCGCCATTACAGGGGGAGGAGGAGGCTACACCTTC.

The rearrangement links TRBV28 to TRBJ1-1; D gene ambiguous. Germline-derived CDR1 and CDR2 are MDHEN and SYDVKM. CDR3 length equals 14 residues. V was trimmed by 4 bases and J by 5 bases, leaving 14 bases between them. The DNA for the CDR3 is TGTGCCAGCAGTTCCACACCGGGGTCGACTGAAGCTTTCTTT. It encodes CASSSTPGSTEAFF.

This chain joins TRBV3-1 (or the pseudogene TRBV3-2) and TRBJ2-7; TRBD2 might be the D (6 bases). Germline assignment: CDR1 LGHDT and CDR2 YNNKEL (reference sequence). The CDR3 is 17 residues long. The V end was cut by 4 bases, the J end by 4 bases, with 23 bases between. The CDR3 DNA reads TGTGCCAGCAGCCCATCAAAGCCCCAGCGGGTGACTTACGAGCAGTACTTC. Protein: CASSPSKPQRVTYEQYF.

CDR3 region: CASSLGQAGDTEAFF. In nucleotides, the CDR3 is TGTGCCAGCAGCTTAGGACAGGCGGGGGACACTGAAGCTTTCTTT. This chain links TRBV7-6 with TRBJ1-1; tentative D call: TRBD1 (6 bases). V lost 1 base to trimming and J lost 3 bases, with 12 bases between them. The CDR3 loop spans 15 amino acids. Germline CDR1 reads SGHVS; CDR2 reads FNYEAQ.

The J gene is TRBJ1-2, the V gene TRBV10-2; possible D gene TRBD1, 5 bases. The germline V gene encodes CDR1 WSHSY and CDR2 SAAADI. Deletions cut 7 bases from V and 5 bases from J, with 17 bases between. The CDR3 covers 14 residues. The CDR3 bases are TGCGCCAGCACCCCCTCGGGACTCGGATATGGCTACACCTTC. Its translation: CASTPSGLGYGYTF.

The V gene is TRBV6-1, the J gene TRBJ2-1; D gene unclear. CDR1 MNHNS and CDR2 SASEGT come from the germline V gene. CDR3 length: 16 residues. The V and J ends lost 2 bases and 4 bases respectively, with 15 bases between them. The CDR3 region is CASSEFSRGEYNEQFF. CDR3 bases: TGTGCCAGCAGTGAATTTAGCCGCGGAGAGTACAATGAGCAGTTCTTC.

The chain is built from TRBV10-3 and TRBJ1-5; the match to TRBD1 covers 7 bases. The CDR3 loop spans 12 amino acids. Trimming removed 8 bases from V and 6 bases from J; junction bases left unmatched: 4. CDR1 is ENHRY, CDR2 SYGVKD, per germline. Written as DNA, the CDR3 is TGTGCCATCGGGGACAGTTTTCAGCCCCAGCATTTT. Its protein is CAIGDSFQPQHF.

This sequence joins TRBV7-8 and TRBJ1-1, with D maybe TRBD1 (5 bases). The CDR3 covers 14 residues. V was pared by 1 base and J by 7 bases, with 13 bases between. The V gene's germline CDR1 is SGHVS and CDR2 FQNEAQ. This chain's CDR3 is CASSLGGGRSEAFF. The CDR3 DNA reads as TGTGCCAGCAGCTTAGGTGGGGGGAGGAGTGAAGCTTTCTTT.

The chain employs TRBV27 and TRBJ1-2, with D unclear. V was clipped by 0 bases and J by 5 bases, with 10 bases between them. The CDR3 is 14 residues long. CDR1 MNHEY and CDR2 SMNVEV come from the germline V gene (reference sequence). CDR3 nucleotide sequence: TGTGCCAGCAGTTTATCGGCCCGCCGTTATGGCTACACCTTC. This sequence encodes CASSLSARRYGYTF.

V gene TRBV28 combines with J gene TRBJ1-1; D gene unclear. The CDR3 covers 11 residues. Germline V lookup: CDR1 MDHEN, CDR2 SYDVKM. V shed 6 bases and J shed 8 bases, with 10 bases lying between them. CDR3 protein: CASSPRREAFF. The CDR3 DNA sequence: TGTGCCAGCAGCCCTCGTAGAGAAGCTTTCTTT.

The V gene is TRBV19, the J gene TRBJ2-1; 9 positions match TRBD2. The V and J ends lost 4 bases and 0 bases, in that order; junction bases with no gene match: 4. Germline V lookup: CDR1 LNHDA, CDR2 SQIVND (reference sequence). The length of the CDR3 is 16 residues. CDR3 nucleotides: TGTGCCAGTAGTAAACGTAGCGGGAGCTCCTACAATGAGCAGTTCTTC. Protein: CASSKRSGSSYNEQFF.

The rearrangement uses TRBV2 and TRBJ2-7; D is undetermined. The CDR3 runs to 14 residues. Trimming removed 8 bases from V and 6 bases from J, with 20 bases in between. Germline loops: CDR1 SNHLY, CDR2 FYNNEI. For the CDR3, the DNA is TGTGCCAGCGCGACGATGTTGATAGCAGCCGAGCAGTACTTC. Protein: CASATMLIAAEQYF.

The CDR3 DNA reads TGTGCCAGCAGTCCGACTAGCAGCTACGAGCAGTACTTC. As protein: CASSPTSSYEQYF. The chain couples TRBV28 to TRBJ2-7; 7 nucleotides agree with TRBD2. This CDR3 region has 13 residues. Germline V gene data show CDR1 as MDHEN and CDR2 as SYDVKM. V shed 5 bases, J shed 3 bases, and the junction held 4 bases outside the gene matches.

The rearrangement links TRBV10-3 to TRBJ2-5; D remains ambiguous. In germline, CDR1 is ENHRY, CDR2 SYGVKD. The CDR3 has 12 residues. Trimming took 0 bases from V and 3 from J, leaving 2 bases between them. CDR3 coding DNA: TGTGCCATCAGTGAGTCGGAAGAGACCCAGTACTTC. It yields the protein CAISESEETQYF.

The CDR3 reads CASSFGTTFDGQYF. Written as DNA, the CDR3 is TGTGCCAGCAGTTTTGGGACTACCTTCGACGGGCAGTACTTC. The chain employs TRBV28 and TRBJ2-7, with 7 bases that match TRBD2. The junction had 11 bases not matched to a gene; V was cut back by 3 bases and J by 9 bases. Germline V lookup: CDR1 MDHEN, CDR2 SYDVKM. The CDR3 spans 14 residues. Filled out from reference TRBV28 and TRBJ2-7, the complete variable domain reads DVKVTQSSRYLVKRTGEKVFLECVQDMDHENMFWYRQDPGLGLRLIYFSYDVKMKEKGDIPEGYSVSREKKERFSLILESASTNQTSMYLCASSFGTTFDGQYFGPGTRLTVT.

The chain carries TRBV11-2 and TRBJ1-3; D gene uncertain. The CDR3 contains 17 residues. Trimming left V 5 bases short and J 0 bases short, with 17 bases between. Germline CDR1 and CDR2: SGHAT and FQNNGV. The CDR3 DNA follows: TGTGCCAGCAGCCCTCTTGGCAGTTCGAGCTCTGGAAACACCATATATTTT. This codes for CASSPLGSSSSGNTIYF.

This sequence joins TRBV6-2 or TRBV6-3 and TRBJ1-6; D is unresolved. CDR3 length: 17 residues. V dropped 5 bases and J dropped 9 bases, with 23 bases sitting between them. Germline V gene data show CDR1 as MNHEY and CDR2 as SVGEGT. The CDR3 spells CASSLLPVAVRTSPLHF. The CDR3 nucleotides read TGTGCCAGCAGTCTCCTCCCCGTTGCGGTTCGTACTTCACCCCTCCACTTT.

Only a few counts were recorded for this clone. V and J are TRBV27 and TRBJ1-2, with D unclear. The CDR3 has 12 amino acids. Trimming left V 7 bases short and J 2 bases short, with 8 bases between. Germline V gives CDR1 MNHEY, CDR2 SMNVEV (reference sequence). The CDR3 nucleotides read TGTGCCAGCATGGACGGGAACTATGGCTACACCTTC. The encoded protein is CASMDGNYGYTF.

The chain recombines TRBV30 with TRBJ1-2, with a possible D match to TRBD1 (5 bases). The germline CDR1 and CDR2 sequences are GTSNPN and SVGIG (reference sequence). Trimming stripped 2 bases from V and 10 bases from J, with 14 bases between. The CDR3 extends over 12 amino acids. As DNA, the CDR3 is TGTGCCTGGAGTCCGACAGCCGGTTCCTACACCTTC. Protein product: CAWSPTAGSYTF.

The rearrangement uses TRBV18 and TRBJ1-4; 8 positions match TRBD1. Unmatched junction bases numbered 7, after V lost 8 bases and J lost 8 bases. Germline assignment: CDR1 KGHSH and CDR2 LQKENI. This CDR3 region has 13 residues. CDR3 amino acids: CASMTGAEEKLFF. For the CDR3, the DNA is TGTGCCAGCATGACAGGGGCGGAGGAAAAACTGTTTTTT.

V gene TRBV7-2 combines with J gene TRBJ2-6; D unresolved. CDR3 size: 15 residues. Germline CDR1 SGHTA, CDR2 FQGNSA. Deletions cut 1 base from V and 1 base from J, with 5 bases between. Written as DNA, the CDR3 is TGTGCCAGCAGCTTAGGGCGATCTGGGGCCAACGTCCTGACTTTC. This translates into CASSLGRSGANVLTF.

As DNA, the CDR3 is TGCGCCAGCAGCCTACAAGCCCGGACAGACGCCTATGGATCACCCCTCCACTTT. Residues: CASSLQARTDAYGSPLHF. The V gene is TRBV4-1, the J gene TRBJ1-6; maybe TRBD1 (6 bases). This CDR3 comprises 18 residues. Germline CDR1 is MGHRA and CDR2 is YSYEKL. V was clipped by 4 bases and J by 10 bases, with 26 bases between them.

The V and J genes are TRBV15 and TRBJ1-3; possible D gene TRBD1, 5 bases. The CDR3 has 16 residues. The V gene lost 1 base and the J gene lost 0 bases, with 10 bases spanning the gap. Germline V gives CDR1 LNHNV, CDR2 YYDKDF (reference sequence). The CDR3: CATSRGARGSGNTIYF. The DNA for the CDR3 is TGTGCCACCAGCAGAGGAGCAAGGGGCTCTGGAAACACCATATATTTT.

The chain recombines TRBV29-1 with TRBJ2-2; no definite D call. The CDR3 runs 10 residues. Germline CDR1 is SQVTM and CDR2 is ANQGSEA. The V gene lost 7 bases and the J gene lost 7 bases, with 7 bases spanning the gap. CDR3 residues: CSAVDGELFF. The CDR3 region has the DNA TGCAGCGCGGTGGACGGGGAGCTGTTTTTT.

The chain has TRBV3-1 (or the pseudogene TRBV3-2) and TRBJ1-6; no clear D. The CDR3 sequence is 16 residues long. The ends were cut back, 3 bases at V and 10 bases at J, with 19 bases in the middle. Germline CDR1 and CDR2: LGHDT and YNNKEL (reference sequence). CDR3: CASSHGPTYLGSPLHF. CDR3 in DNA: TGTGCCAGCAGCCATGGACCCACCTATCTGGGGTCACCCCTCCACTTT.

As regards this clone: Other DNA variants within this sample encode the same CDR3. The rearrangement joins TRBV7-9 to TRBJ2-1; D is perhaps TRBD2 (6 bases). Germline V lookup: CDR1 SEHNR, CDR2 FQNEAQ (reference sequence). V was trimmed by 5 bases and J by 7 bases, leaving 9 bases between them. The length of the CDR3 is 12 residues. As DNA, the CDR3 is TGTGCCAGCAGCCCAGGGAGGAATGAGCAGTTCTTC. Its translation: CASSPGRNEQFF.

This rearrangement joins TRBV29-1 to TRBJ1-1; D remains unclear. CDR3 length: 14 residues. Looked up from germline, CDR1 is SQVTM and CDR2 is ANQGSEA. V was trimmed by 2 bases and J by 1 base, leaving 11 bases between them. CDR3 sequence reads: CSVELGRRNTEAFF. The CDR3 DNA reads as TGCAGCGTTGAACTGGGCCGGAGGAACACTGAAGCTTTCTTT.

On this clone itself: Distinct nucleotide sequences in the sample also encode this CDR3. J is TRBJ2-2 and V is TRBV10-3; D is tentatively TRBD1 or TRBD2 (7 bases each). The CDR3 runs to 13 residues. Per germline, CDR1 ENHRY and CDR2 SYGVKD. Trimming left V 7 bases short and J 5 bases short, with 11 bases between. The CDR3 loop reads CAINQGGTGELFF. The CDR3 DNA reads TGTGCCATCAATCAGGGGGGGACCGGGGAGCTGTTTTTT.

The chain is built from TRBV3-1 (or the pseudogene TRBV3-2) and TRBJ1-1, with a weak D call TRBD1 (5 bases). Trimming stripped 0 bases from V and 3 bases from J, with 8 bases between. The germline gives CDR1 LGHDT, CDR2 YNNKEL (reference sequence). CDR3 length: 14 amino acids. This chain's CDR3 is CASSQDRVHTEAFF. CDR3 coding DNA: TGTGCCAGCAGCCAAGACAGGGTTCACACTGAAGCTTTCTTT.

The chain links TRBV5-5 to TRBJ1-5; D perhaps matches TRBD1 (5 bases). From germline, CDR1 is SGHKS and CDR2 YYEKEE (reference sequence). V was pared by 3 bases and J by 4 bases, with 11 bases between. The CDR3 extends over 14 amino acids. CDR3 region: CASSWGQSNQPQHF. DNA for the CDR3: TGTGCCAGCAGCTGGGGCCAGAGTAATCAGCCCCAGCATTTT.